One sample yielded the 8 T cell receptor beta chains listed below, sequenced in a study of lymphopenia after photon versus proton radiotherapy. Measured with immunoSEQ multiplex PCR; TCRdb has only the in-frame clones, and not every one. The data show 45,000 to 65,000 clones, with roughly 90% seen just once and approximately 18% held by the top ten. Sequenced material: peripheral blood, taken from a patient treated with photon-based radiotherapy. The receptors derive from a woman in her thirties or forties with cholangiocarcinoma.

This clone was seen just once. The rearrangement links TRBV7-2 to TRBJ2-7, with D perhaps TRBD2 (5 bases). This CDR3 has 14 residues. The V gene's germline CDR1 is SGHTA and CDR2 FQGNSA. V was trimmed by 0 bases and J by 3 bases, leaving 9 bases between them. The CDR3 DNA sequence: TGTGCCAGCAGCTTAGCGTCGGGAAACTACGAGCAGTACTTC. This sequence encodes CASSLASGNYEQYF.

The chain carries TRBV18 and TRBJ1-2, with D perhaps matching TRBD1 (6 bases). The CDR3 has 13 amino acids. The V end lost 6 bases, the J end lost 6 bases, and 14 bases lay between the germline ends. CDR1 is KGHSH and CDR2 is LQKENI in the germline V gene. CDR3 region: CASSLDRYNGYTF. The CDR3 DNA sequence: TGTGCCAGCTCGCTCGACAGGTATAATGGCTACACCTTC.

V usage is TRBV5-6 and J usage is TRBJ2-7; 7 positions match TRBD1. The V and J ends lost 0 bases and 2 bases, in that order; junction bases with no gene match: 5. Germline V gene sequence: CDR1 SGHDT, CDR2 YYEEEE. This CDR3 comprises 15 residues. The DNA for the CDR3 is TGTGCCAGCAGCTTGGCAGGGGGACAAGCCTACGAGCAGTACTTC. This gives the protein CASSLAGGQAYEQYF.

This clone was detected once. The rearrangement uses TRBV7-9 and TRBJ2-5; unclear D gene. This CDR3 region has 12 residues. Trimming took 4 bases from V and 4 from J, leaving 7 bases between them. CDR1 and CDR2 (germline): SEHNR, FQNEAQ (reference sequence). The CDR3 DNA follows: TGTGCCAGCAGCTCGCAGACAGAGACCCAGTACTTC. Amino acid sequence: CASSSQTETQYF. The variable domain in full, completed from reference TRBV7-9 and TRBJ2-5, reads DTGVSQNPRHKITKRGQNVTFRCDPISEHNRLYWYRQTLGQGPEFLTYFQNEAQLEKSRLLSDRFSAERPKGSFSTLEIQRTEQGDSAMYLCASSSQTETQYFGPGTRLLVL.

This clone was observed a single time. The chain combines TRBV27 with TRBJ2-2; no definite D call. V was shortened by 3 bases and J by 8 bases, with 4 bases between the two germline ends. Germline V gene data show CDR1 as MNHEY and CDR2 as SMNVEV (reference sequence). This CDR3 spans 11 amino acids. CDR3 coding DNA: TGTGCCAGCAGTTTTGGGGGGGAGCTGTTTTTT. Translating it yields CASSFGGELFF.

The chain employs TRBV4-3 and TRBJ1-2, with 9 bases matching TRBD1. Germline lookup yields CDR1 LGHNA and CDR2 YSLEER. V shed 0 bases and J 8 bases; nucleotides not matched to a gene: 7. The CDR3 has 15 residues. CDR3 in DNA: TGCGCCAGCAGCCAAGATCTCGGGACAGGGAGCGGCTACACCTTC. Translating gives CASSQDLGTGSGYTF.

The chain recombines TRBV14 with TRBJ2-1; no clear D. The CDR3 contains 13 residues. The germline gives CDR1 SGHDN, CDR2 FVKESK. V shed 0 bases and J shed 6 bases, with 6 bases lying between them. CDR3 nucleotides: TGTGCCAGCAGCCAAGACTCCGCCAATGAGCAGTTCTTC. It encodes CASSQDSANEQFF.

The chain employs TRBV4-3 and TRBJ2-5; D is undetermined. The germline gives CDR1 LGHNA, CDR2 YSLEER. There are 14 residues in the CDR3. The V and J ends lost 1 base and 2 bases respectively, with 8 bases between them. The CDR3 DNA sequence: TGCGCCAGCAGCCAAGGGAAAGGACAAGAGACCCAGTACTTC. Residues: CASSQGKGQETQYF.